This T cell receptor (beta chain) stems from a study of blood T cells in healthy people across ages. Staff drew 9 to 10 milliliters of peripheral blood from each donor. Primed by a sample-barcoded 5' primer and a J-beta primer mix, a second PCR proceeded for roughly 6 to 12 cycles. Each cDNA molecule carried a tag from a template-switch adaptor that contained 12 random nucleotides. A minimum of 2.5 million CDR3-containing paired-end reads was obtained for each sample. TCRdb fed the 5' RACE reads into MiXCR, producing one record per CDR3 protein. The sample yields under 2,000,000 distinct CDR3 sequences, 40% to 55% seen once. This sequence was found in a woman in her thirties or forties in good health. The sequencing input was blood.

The CDR3 coding sequence is TGTGCCAGCAGCCGGGACTACCCGGTGGCGGATACGCAGTATTTT. Translating gives CASSRDYPVADTQYF. The rearrangement joins TRBV6-2 or TRBV6-3 to TRBJ2-3; 7 nucleotides align to TRBD2. Germline V gene lookup returns CDR1 MNHEY and CDR2 SVGEGT. CDR3 length: 15 amino acids. The trim removed 6 bases at V and 6 bases at J, leaving 12 bases unmatched.